These T cell receptor beta chains were read from a single sample in a study of T cells in Graves' hyperthyroidism and ophthalmopathy. MiXCR, run by TCRdb on the multiplex PCR reads, gives a single entry per CDR3 protein. The data contain roughly 170,000 distinct CDR3 sequences, approximately 17% of them singletons. The material sequenced was blood. The receptors here all came from a woman in her fifties or sixties with Graves' hyperthyroidism. CDR3s include the opening cysteine and the closing phenylalanine or tryptophan.

v_call: TRBV18
cdr3_aa: CASSPDRGPMNTEAFF

v_call: TRBV19
cdr3_aa: CATYQGMTEAFF

v_call: TRBV7-9
cdr3_aa: CASSHRDRVSVSNQPQHF

v_call: TRBV28
cdr3_aa: CASSLRQGKREQYF

v_call: TRBV10-1
cdr3_aa: CASRRDPSVNTEAFF

v_call: TRBV7-2
cdr3_aa: CASSPLYGAAGELFF

v_call: TRBV28
cdr3_aa: CASSLGRGHDEAFF

v_call: TRBV9
cdr3_aa: CASSVGLANEQFF

v_call: TRBV20-1
cdr3_aa: CSARDPAGVTYEQYF

v_call: TRBV20-1
cdr3_aa: CSAPRTANEQFF

v_call: TRBV28
cdr3_aa: CASSLGPWKGGEKLFF

v_call: TRBV19
cdr3_aa: CASSRYAYNEQFF

v_call: TRBV24-1
cdr3_aa: CATSDTHYEQYF

v_call: TRBV2
cdr3_aa: CASSDLVAGEKTQYF

v_call: TRBV5-1
cdr3_aa: CASRLRDTGELFF

v_call: TRBV27
cdr3_aa: CASRWGADNSPLHF

v_call: TRBV6-6
cdr3_aa: CASSYRGLSYNEQFF

v_call: TRBV2
cdr3_aa: CASKGGSWYGYTF

v_call: TRBV5-1
cdr3_aa: CASSLGAGRLNTEAFF

v_call: TRBV6-1
cdr3_aa: CASRLGPYGSYNEQFF

v_call: TRBV2
cdr3_aa: CASWPGLAGPRRINEQFF

v_call: TRBV29-1
cdr3_aa: CSASTSRQETQYF

v_call: TRBV6-2/TRBV6-3
cdr3_aa: CASMRANEQYF

v_call: TRBV24-1
cdr3_aa: CATSETQYDTQYF

v_call: TRBV5-4
cdr3_aa: CASSLDGRMNTEAFF

v_call: TRBV6-2/TRBV6-3
cdr3_aa: CASSPMTVVPKQFF

v_call: TRBV12-3/TRBV12-4
cdr3_aa: CASTVHGGSYTF

v_call: TRBV27
cdr3_aa: CASSLWGHEQYF

v_call: TRBV4-1
cdr3_aa: CASSQLKIRGDEQYF

v_call: TRBV5-1
cdr3_aa: CASSLVTPGELFF

v_call: TRBV6-1
cdr3_aa: CASTRYLRDIPDTQYF

v_call: TRBV29-1
cdr3_aa: CSHSQRGGSTDTQYF

v_call: TRBV28
cdr3_aa: CASSSVLETGELFF

v_call: TRBV25-1
cdr3_aa: CASMRPNTGELFF

v_call: TRBV3-1
cdr3_aa: CASSQRSGWSTDTQYF

v_call: TRBV28
cdr3_aa: CASSSGDRGLGTEAFF

v_call: TRBV27
cdr3_aa: CANVRDRGSQYF